The entry below describes one TCR beta chain. These data belong to a study of blood T cell repertoires in COVID-19. Study information: Acute and convalescent COVID-19 specimens originated in the United States, Italy and Spain.

The V and J ends lost 2 bases and 7 bases respectively, with 12 bases between them. The CDR3 consists of 14 residues. CDR1 SNHLY and CDR2 FYNNEI come from the germline V gene. Assay: immunoSEQ multiplex PCR; the TCRdb copy retains only in-frame clones and omits some. Among tens of thousands of clones, approximately 88% were seen once, and the ten largest hold 3% to 4%. The source material was peripheral blood. The source of this sequence is a woman between 70 and 85 years old with acute or convalescent COVID-19. This chain connects TRBV2 to TRBJ2-1; maybe TRBD2 (6 bases). The CDR3 loop reads CASSEKLAGNEQFF. CDR3 coding DNA: TGTGCCAGCAGTGAAAAGCTTGCGGGGAATGAGCAGTTCTTC. Full variable domain (outside the CDR3, taken from reference TRBV2 and TRBJ2-1): EPEVTQTPSHQVTQMGQEVILRCVPISNHLYFYWYRQILGQKVEFLVSFYNNEISEKSEIFDDQFSVERPDGSNFTLKIRSTKLEDSAMYFCASSEKLAGNEQFFGPGTRLTVL.